This T cell receptor beta chain was recovered during a study of CD8+ T cells in alopecia areata. Trimming stripped 6 bases from V and 3 bases from J, with 8 bases between. The CDR3 contains 12 residues. Germline assignment: CDR1 SEHNR and CDR2 FQNEAQ (reference sequence). Stated treatment: oral pan-JAK inhibitor, 5-10 mg twice daily. Collected material from alopecia areata patients comprised lesional scalp punch biopsies and peripheral blood. Extraction and reverse transcription of RNA yielded cDNA as the sequencing template. Data came from immunoSEQ multiplex PCR; TCRdb stores just in-frame clones and leaves some out. This sample has under 6,500 clones, with 71% found just once.

This clonotype was obtained from a human donor with alopecia areata. The J gene is TRBJ1-2, the V gene TRBV7-9; D gene unclear. This material consisted of skin, taken at week 24, from a patient treated with tofacitinib. The CDR3 DNA reads as TGTGCCAGCAGACAGTCGGACTATGGCTACACCTTC. Translating it yields CASRQSDYGYTF. The variable domain in full, completed from reference TRBV7-9 and TRBJ1-2, reads DTGVSQNPRHKITKRGQNVTFRCDPISEHNRLYWYRQTLGQGPEFLTYFQNEAQLEKSRLLSDRFSAERPKGSFSTLEIQRTEQGDSAMYLCASRQSDYGYTFGSGTRLTVV.